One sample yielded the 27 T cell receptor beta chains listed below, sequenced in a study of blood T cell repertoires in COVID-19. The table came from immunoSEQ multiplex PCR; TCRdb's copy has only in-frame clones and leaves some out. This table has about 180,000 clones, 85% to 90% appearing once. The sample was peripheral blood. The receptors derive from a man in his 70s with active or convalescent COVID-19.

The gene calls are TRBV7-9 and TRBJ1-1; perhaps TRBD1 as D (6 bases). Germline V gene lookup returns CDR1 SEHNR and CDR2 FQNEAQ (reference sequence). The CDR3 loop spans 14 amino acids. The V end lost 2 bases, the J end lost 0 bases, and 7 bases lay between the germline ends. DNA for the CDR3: TGTGCCAGCAGCTTACAGGGGATGAACACTGAAGCTTTCTTT. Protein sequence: CASSLQGMNTEAFF.

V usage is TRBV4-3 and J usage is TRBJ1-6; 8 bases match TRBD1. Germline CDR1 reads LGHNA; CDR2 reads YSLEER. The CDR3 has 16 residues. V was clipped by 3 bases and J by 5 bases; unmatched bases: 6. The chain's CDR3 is CASSHRADRDNSPLHF. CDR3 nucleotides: TGCGCCAGCAGCCACCGGGCGGACAGGGATAATTCACCCCTCCACTTT.

CDR3 nucleotides: TGTGCCACCAGTGATCCCGGGACAGGGGTATACGAGCAGTACTTC. As protein: CATSDPGTGVYEQYF. The gene calls are TRBV24-1 and TRBJ2-7, with 10 bases that match TRBD1. The CDR3 loop spans 15 amino acids. CDR1 is KGHDR, CDR2 SFDVKD, per germline. The trim removed 3 bases at V and 4 bases at J, leaving 5 bases unmatched.

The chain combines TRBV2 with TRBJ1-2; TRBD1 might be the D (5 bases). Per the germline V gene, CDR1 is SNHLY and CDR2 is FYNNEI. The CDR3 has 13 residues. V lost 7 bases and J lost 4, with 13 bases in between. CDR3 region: CASTGNGGYGYTF. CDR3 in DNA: TGTGCCAGCACAGGGAACGGGGGCTATGGCTACACCTTC.

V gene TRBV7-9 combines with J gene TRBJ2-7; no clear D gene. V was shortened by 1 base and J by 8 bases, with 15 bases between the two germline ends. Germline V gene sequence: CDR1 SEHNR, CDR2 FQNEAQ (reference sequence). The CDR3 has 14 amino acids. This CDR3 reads CASSLVLSPSQQYF. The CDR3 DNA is TGTGCCAGCAGCTTAGTCCTGAGCCCCTCGCAGCAGTACTTC.

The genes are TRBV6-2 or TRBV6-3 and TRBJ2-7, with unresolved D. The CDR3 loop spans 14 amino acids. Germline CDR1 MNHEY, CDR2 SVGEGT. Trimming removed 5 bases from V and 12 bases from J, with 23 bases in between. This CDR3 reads CASSTSKSTPRLYF. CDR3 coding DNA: TGTGCCAGCAGTACCTCCAAATCGACACCCCGCTTGTACTTC.

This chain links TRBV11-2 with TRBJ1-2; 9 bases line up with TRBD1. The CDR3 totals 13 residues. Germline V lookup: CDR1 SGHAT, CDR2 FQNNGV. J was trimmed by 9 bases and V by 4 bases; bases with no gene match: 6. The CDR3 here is CASSWTGTGSYTF. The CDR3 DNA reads TGTGCCAGCAGCTGGACCGGGACAGGGAGCTACACCTTC.

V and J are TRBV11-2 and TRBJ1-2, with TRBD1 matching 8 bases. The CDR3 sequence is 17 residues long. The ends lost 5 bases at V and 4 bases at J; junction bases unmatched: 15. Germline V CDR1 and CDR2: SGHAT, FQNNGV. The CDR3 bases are TGTGCCAGCAGCCGAACAGGACAGGGTCTCCGCTCCTATGGCTACACCTTC. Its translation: CASSRTGQGLRSYGYTF.

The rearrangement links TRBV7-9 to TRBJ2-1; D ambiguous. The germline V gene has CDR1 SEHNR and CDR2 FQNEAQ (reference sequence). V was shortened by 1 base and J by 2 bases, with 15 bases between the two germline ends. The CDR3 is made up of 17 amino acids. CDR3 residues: CASSLVRLARPYNEQFF. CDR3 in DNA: TGTGCCAGCAGCTTAGTTAGGTTAGCCCGGCCCTACAATGAGCAGTTCTTC.

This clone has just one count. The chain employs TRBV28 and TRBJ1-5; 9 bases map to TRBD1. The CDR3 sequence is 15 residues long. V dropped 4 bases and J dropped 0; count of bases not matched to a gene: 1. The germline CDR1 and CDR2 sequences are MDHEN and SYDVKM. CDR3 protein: CASSSGQGSNQPQHF. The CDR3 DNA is TGTGCCAGCAGTTCGGGACAGGGTAGCAATCAGCCCCAGCATTTT.

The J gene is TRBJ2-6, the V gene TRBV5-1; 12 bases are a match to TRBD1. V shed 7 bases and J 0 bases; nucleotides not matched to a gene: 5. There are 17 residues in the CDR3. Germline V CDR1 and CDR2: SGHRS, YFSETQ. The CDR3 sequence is CASGGDRGHSGANVLTF. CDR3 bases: TGCGCCAGCGGTGGGGACAGGGGGCACTCTGGGGCCAACGTCCTGACTTTC.

The CDR3 loop is CASSMGGEWTEAFF. CDR3 bases: TGTGCCAGTAGTATGGGGGGAGAATGGACTGAAGCTTTCTTT. The rearrangement links TRBV19 to TRBJ1-1, with D tentatively TRBD1 (5 bases). The V end lost 3 bases, the J end lost 5 bases, and 13 bases lay between the germline ends. Germline-derived CDR1 and CDR2 are LNHDA and SQIVND (reference sequence). This CDR3 contains 14 residues.

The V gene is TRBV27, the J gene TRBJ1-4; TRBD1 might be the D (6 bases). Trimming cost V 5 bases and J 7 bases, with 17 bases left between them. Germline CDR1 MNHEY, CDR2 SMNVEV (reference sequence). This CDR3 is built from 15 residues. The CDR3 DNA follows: TGTGCCAGCAGTACGGACAGACCTGGGGGTGAAAAACTGTTTTTT. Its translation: CASSTDRPGGEKLFF.

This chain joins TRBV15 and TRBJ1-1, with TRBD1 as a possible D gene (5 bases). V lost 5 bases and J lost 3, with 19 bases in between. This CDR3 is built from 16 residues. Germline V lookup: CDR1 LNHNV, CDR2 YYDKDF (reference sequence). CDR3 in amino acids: CATSPRQPALDTEAFF. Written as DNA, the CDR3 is TGTGCCACCAGCCCTCGACAGCCTGCCTTGGACACTGAAGCTTTCTTT.

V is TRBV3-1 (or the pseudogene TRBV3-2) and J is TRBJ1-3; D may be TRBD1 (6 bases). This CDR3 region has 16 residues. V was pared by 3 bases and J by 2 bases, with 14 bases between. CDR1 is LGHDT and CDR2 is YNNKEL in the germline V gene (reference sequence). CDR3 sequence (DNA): TGTGCCAGCAGCCAGATGGCAGGGGTTGCTGGAAACACCATATATTTT. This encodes CASSQMAGVAGNTIYF.

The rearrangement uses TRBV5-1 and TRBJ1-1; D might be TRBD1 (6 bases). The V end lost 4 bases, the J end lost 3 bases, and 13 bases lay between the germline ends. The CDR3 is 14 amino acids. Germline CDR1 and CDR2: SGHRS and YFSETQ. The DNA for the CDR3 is TGCGCCAGCAGCCCTGCTACAGGGTACACTGAAGCTTTCTTT. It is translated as CASSPATGYTEAFF.

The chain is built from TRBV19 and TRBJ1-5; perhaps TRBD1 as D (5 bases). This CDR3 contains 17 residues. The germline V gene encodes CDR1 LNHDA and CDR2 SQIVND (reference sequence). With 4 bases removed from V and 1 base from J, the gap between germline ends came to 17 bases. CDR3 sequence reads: CASSTRRGEGSNQPQHF. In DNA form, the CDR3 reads TGTGCCAGTAGTACTCGACGGGGGGAGGGGAGCAATCAGCCCCAGCATTTT.

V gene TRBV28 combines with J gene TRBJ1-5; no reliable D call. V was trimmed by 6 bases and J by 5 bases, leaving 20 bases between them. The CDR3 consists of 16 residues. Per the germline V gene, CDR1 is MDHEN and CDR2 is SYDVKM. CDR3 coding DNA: TGTGCCAGCAGCAACCAGGTGAAGACGGAGGATCAGCCCCAGCATTTT. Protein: CASSNQVKTEDQPQHF.

CDR3 bases: TGTGCCAGCAGCCTCACTCAGGGGGCCAACACCATATATTTT. Translating gives CASSLTQGANTIYF. This chain connects TRBV28 to TRBJ1-3; 8 nucleotides line up with TRBD1. CDR1 is MDHEN and CDR2 is SYDVKM in the germline V gene. V was pared by 6 bases and J by 7 bases, with 8 bases of the junction left unmatched. This CDR3 has 14 residues.

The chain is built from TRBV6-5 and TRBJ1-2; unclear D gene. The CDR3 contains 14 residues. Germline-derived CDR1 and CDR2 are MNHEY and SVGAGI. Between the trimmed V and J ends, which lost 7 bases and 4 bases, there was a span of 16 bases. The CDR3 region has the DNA TGTGCCAGCACCCCAGCGGGCACAAGCTATGGCTACACCTTC. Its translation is CASTPAGTSYGYTF.

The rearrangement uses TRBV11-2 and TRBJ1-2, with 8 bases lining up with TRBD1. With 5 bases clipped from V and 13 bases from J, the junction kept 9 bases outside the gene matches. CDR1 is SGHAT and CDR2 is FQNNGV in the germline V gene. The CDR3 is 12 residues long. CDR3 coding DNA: TGTGCCAGCAGCCTACCCGGACAGGGCGGCACCTTC. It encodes CASSLPGQGGTF. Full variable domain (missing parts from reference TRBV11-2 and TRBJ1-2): EAGVAQSPRYKIIEKRQSVAFWCNPISGHATLYWYQQILGQGPKLLIQFQNNGVVDDSQLPKDRFSAERLKGVDSTLKIQPAKLEDSAVYLCASSLPGQGGTFGSGTRLTVV.

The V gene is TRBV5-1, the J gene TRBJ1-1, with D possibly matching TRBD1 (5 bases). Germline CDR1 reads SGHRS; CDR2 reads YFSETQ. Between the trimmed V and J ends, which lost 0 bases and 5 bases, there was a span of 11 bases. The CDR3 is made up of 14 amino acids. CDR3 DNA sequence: TGCGCCAGCAGCTTGGATGGGGCGGGGACTGAAGCTTTCTTT. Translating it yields CASSLDGAGTEAFF.

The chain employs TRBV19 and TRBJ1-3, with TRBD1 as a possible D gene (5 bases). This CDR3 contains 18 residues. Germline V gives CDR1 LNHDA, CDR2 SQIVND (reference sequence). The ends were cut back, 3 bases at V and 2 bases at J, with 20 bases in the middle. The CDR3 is CASSITRQGRRAGNTIYF. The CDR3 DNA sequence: TGTGCCAGTAGTATTACACGGCAGGGTAGAAGGGCTGGAAACACCATATATTTT.

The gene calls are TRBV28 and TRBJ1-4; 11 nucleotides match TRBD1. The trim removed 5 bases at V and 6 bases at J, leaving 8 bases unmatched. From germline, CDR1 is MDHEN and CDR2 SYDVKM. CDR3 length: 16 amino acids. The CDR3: CASSPGWGQGDEKLFF. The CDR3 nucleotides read TGTGCCAGCAGTCCCGGGTGGGGACAGGGGGATGAAAAACTGTTTTTT.

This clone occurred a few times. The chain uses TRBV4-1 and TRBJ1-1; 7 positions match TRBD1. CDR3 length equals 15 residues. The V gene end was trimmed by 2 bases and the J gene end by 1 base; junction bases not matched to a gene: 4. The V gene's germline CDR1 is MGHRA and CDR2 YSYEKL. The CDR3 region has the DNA TGCGCCAGCAGCCAAACAGGGGTGGCGAACACTGAAGCTTTCTTT. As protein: CASSQTGVANTEAFF.

The CDR3 DNA reads as TGTGCCAGCAGTGTGGACAGGGGTGATGGCTACACCTTC. Its translation is CASSVDRGDGYTF. The V call is TRBV2, the J call TRBJ1-2; 9 nucleotides agree with TRBD1. In germline, CDR1 is SNHLY, CDR2 FYNNEI. This CDR3 is built from 13 residues. J gave up 6 bases and V 4 bases, and 3 bases lay outside the gene matches.

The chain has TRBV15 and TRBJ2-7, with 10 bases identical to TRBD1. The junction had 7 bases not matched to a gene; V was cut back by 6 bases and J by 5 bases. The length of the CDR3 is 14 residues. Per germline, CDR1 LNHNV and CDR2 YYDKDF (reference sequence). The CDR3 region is CATRAGQGFDEQYF. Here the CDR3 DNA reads TGTGCCACCAGGGCGGGACAGGGGTTCGACGAGCAGTACTTC.